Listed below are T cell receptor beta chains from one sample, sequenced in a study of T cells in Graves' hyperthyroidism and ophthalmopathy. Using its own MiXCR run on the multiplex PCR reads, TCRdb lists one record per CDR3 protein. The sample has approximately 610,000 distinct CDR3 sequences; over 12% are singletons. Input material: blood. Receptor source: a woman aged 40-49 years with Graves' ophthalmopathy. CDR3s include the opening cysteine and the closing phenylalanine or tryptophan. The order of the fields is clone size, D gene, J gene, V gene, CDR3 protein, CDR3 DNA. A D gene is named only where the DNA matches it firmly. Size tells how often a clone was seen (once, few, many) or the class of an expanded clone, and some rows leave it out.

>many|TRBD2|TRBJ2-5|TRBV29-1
CSYRTSGRVETQYF
TGCAGCTATAGGACTAGCGGGAGGGTAGAGACCCAGTACTTC
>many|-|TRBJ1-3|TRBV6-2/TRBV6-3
CASSYSIRQNTIYF
TGTGCCAGCAGTTACTCGATTCGGCAAAACACCATATATTTT
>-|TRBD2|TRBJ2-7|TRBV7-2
CASSQGLEYYEQYF
TGTGCCAGCAGCCAGGGACTAGAATACTACGAGCAGTACTTC
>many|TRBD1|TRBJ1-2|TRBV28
CASSLGQRPNYGYTF
TGTGCCAGCAGTTTGGGACAGCGTCCTAACTATGGCTACACCTTC
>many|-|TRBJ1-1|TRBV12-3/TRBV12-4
CASSITTTEAFF
TGTGCCAGCAGCATTACAACAACTGAAGCTTTCTTT
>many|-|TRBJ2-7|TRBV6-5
CASSYRGSYEQYF
TGTGCCAGCAGTTACCGGGGGTCCTACGAGCAGTACTTC
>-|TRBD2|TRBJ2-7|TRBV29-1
CSVEQGLAGSEQYF
TGCAGCGTTGAACAGGGACTAGCGGGGTCGGAGCAGTACTTC
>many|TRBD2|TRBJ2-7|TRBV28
CASRYSGRAYEQYF
TGTGCCAGCAGGTATAGCGGGAGGGCCTACGAGCAGTACTTC
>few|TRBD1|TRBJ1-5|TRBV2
CASSPRQGINNQPQHF
TGTGCCAGCAGCCCTCGACAGGGAATTAACAATCAGCCCCAGCATTTT
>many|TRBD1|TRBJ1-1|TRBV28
CASRAAQGTEAFF
TGTGCCAGCAGGGCAGCACAGGGGACTGAAGCTTTCTTT
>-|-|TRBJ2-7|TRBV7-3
CASSLGPGSGEQYF
TGTGCCAGCAGCTTAGGTCCAGGTTCAGGCGAGCAGTACTTC
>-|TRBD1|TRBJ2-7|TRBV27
CASETGLGEQYF
TGTGCCAGCGAGACAGGGTTGGGGGAGCAGTACTTC
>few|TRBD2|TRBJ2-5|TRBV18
CASDRAGSAGGTQYF
TGTGCCAGCGATCGTGCCGGGTCAGCGGGGGGGACCCAGTACTTC
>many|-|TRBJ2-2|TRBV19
CASRKTRSNTGELFF
TGTGCCAGTAGAAAGACACGATCGAACACCGGGGAGCTGTTTTTT
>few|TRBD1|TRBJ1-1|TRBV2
CASTLGQGGEAFF
TGTGCCAGCACCCTGGGACAGGGGGGTGAAGCTTTCTTT
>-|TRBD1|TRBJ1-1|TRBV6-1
CASRDRAINTEAFF
TGTGCCAGCAGAGACAGGGCGATAAACACTGAAGCTTTCTTT
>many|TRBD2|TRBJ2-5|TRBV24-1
CATSDWGGVQETQYF
TGTGCCACCAGTGATTGGGGGGGAGTCCAAGAGACCCAGTACTTC
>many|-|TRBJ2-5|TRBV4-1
CASSQGVETQYF
TGCGCCAGCAGCCAAGGTGTAGAGACCCAGTACTTC
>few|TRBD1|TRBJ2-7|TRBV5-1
CASSFGTVYEQYF
TGCGCCAGCAGCTTTGGGACAGTGTACGAGCAGTACTTC
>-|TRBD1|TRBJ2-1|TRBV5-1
CASGFQPGTGTYNEQFF
TGCGCCAGCGGATTCCAGCCCGGGACAGGGACCTACAATGAGCAGTTCTTC
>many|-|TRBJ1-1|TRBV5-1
CASSPLGGSAMNTEAFF
TGCGCCAGCAGCCCTCTCGGGGGGTCCGCAATGAACACTGAAGCTTTCTTT
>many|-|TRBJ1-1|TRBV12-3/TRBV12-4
CASRSGSQSTEAFF
TGTGCCAGCAGATCCGGGTCTCAGAGCACTGAAGCTTTCTTT
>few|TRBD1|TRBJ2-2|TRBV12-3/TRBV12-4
CASSLEQGAYTGELFF
TGTGCCAGCAGTTTAGAGCAGGGGGCGTACACCGGGGAGCTGTTTTTT
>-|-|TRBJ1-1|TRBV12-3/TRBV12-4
CASSLTGPHTEAFF
TGTGCCAGCAGTTTAACAGGGCCTCACACTGAAGCTTTCTTT
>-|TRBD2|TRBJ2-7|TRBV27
CASSSQAGGEQYF
TGTGCCAGCAGTTCGCAAGCGGGAGGCGAGCAGTACTTC
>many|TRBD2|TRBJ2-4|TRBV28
CASSQNGLAGNIQYF
TGTGCCAGCAGTCAAAACGGACTAGCGGGAAACATTCAGTACTTC
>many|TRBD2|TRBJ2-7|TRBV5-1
CASSGTSGSQRREQYF
TGCGCCAGCAGCGGGACTAGCGGGTCCCAGAGGCGCGAGCAGTACTTC
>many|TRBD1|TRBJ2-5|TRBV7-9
CASSYSTGGTETQYF
TGTGCCAGCAGCTACTCGACAGGGGGCACGGAGACCCAGTACTTC
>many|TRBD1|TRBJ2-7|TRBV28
CASSLTRQGYEQYF
TGTGCCAGCAGTTTAACGCGACAGGGCTACGAGCAGTACTTC
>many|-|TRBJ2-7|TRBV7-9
CASSYDRDLNHEQYF
TGTGCCAGCAGCTACGACCGGGACTTAAACCACGAGCAGTACTTC
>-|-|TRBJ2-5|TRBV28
CASSPPFGGETQYF
TGTGCCAGCAGTCCTCCTTTCGGTGGCGAGACCCAGTACTTC
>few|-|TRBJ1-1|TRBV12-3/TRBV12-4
CASSLGTRRMNTEAFF
TGTGCCAGCAGTCTCGGGACGAGGAGGATGAACACTGAAGCTTTCTTT
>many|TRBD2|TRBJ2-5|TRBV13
CASSDRSGSWGETQYF
TGTGCCAGCAGCGACCGTAGCGGGAGCTGGGGGGAGACCCAGTACTTC
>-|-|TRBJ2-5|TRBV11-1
CASSSGTTTEEETQYF
TGTGCCAGCAGCTCCGGGACGACGACCGAAGAAGAGACCCAGTACTTC
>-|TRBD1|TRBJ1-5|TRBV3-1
CASSGGQGVGQPQHF
TGTGCCAGCAGCGGGGGACAGGGGGTAGGTCAGCCCCAGCATTTT
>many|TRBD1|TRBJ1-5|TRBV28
CASSSPGQGWSGPQHF
TGTGCCAGCAGTTCACCGGGACAGGGTTGGTCTGGGCCCCAGCATTTT
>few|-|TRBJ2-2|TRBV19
CASRDLNRVGTGELFF
TGTGCCAGTAGGGATCTGAACAGGGTTGGGACCGGGGAGCTGTTTTTT
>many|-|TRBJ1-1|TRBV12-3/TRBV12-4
CASGGIATEASF
TGTGCCAGCGGAGGGATCGCCACTGAAGCTTCCTTT
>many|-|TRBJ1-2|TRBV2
CASTRSTGIYGYTF
TGTGCCAGCACCCGGTCGACAGGAATCTATGGCTACACCTTC
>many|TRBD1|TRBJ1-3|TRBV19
CASSLNRGGNTIYF
TGTGCCAGTAGCCTAAACAGGGGCGGAAACACCATATATTTT
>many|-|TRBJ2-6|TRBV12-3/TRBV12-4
CASGWANVLTF
TGTGCCAGCGGCTGGGCCAACGTCCTGACTTTC
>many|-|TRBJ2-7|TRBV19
CASSRRTGDSYEQYF
TGTGCCAGTAGTAGGCGGACTGGGGACTCCTACGAGCAGTACTTC
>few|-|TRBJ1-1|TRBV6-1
CATSERGMNTEAFF
TGTGCCACCTCGGAAAGGGGGATGAACACTGAAGCTTTCTTT
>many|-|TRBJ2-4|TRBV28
CASSFKGLAKNIQYF
TGTGCCAGCAGTTTTAAGGGACTAGCCAAAAACATTCAGTACTTC
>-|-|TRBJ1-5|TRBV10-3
CAIRWSYQHF
TGTGCCATCAGATGGTCGTACCAGCATTTT
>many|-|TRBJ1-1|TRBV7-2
CASSLVRTGWTEAFF
TGTGCCAGCAGCTTAGTCCGTACAGGTTGGACTGAAGCTTTCTTT
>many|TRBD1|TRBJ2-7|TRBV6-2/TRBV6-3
CASSYGDRGSYEQYF
TGTGCCAGCAGTTACGGGGACAGGGGTTCCTACGAGCAGTACTTC
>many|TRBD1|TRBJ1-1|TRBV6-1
CATTPQGASAFF
TGTGCCACCACCCCCCAGGGGGCGTCAGCTTTCTTT
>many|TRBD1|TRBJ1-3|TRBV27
CASSSRTGDTGNTIYF
TGTGCCAGCAGTTCTCGGACAGGGGATACTGGAAACACCATATATTTT
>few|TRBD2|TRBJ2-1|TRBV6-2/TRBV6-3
CASSSSGRGYNEQFF
TGTGCCAGCAGTTCTAGCGGGAGGGGCTACAATGAGCAGTTCTTC